The next 19 T cell receptor beta chains were all read from a single sample in a study of blood T cell repertoires in COVID-19. Clones were read by immunoSEQ multiplex PCR, and TCRdb kept only the in-frame ones, dropping some. The data hold 250,000 to 350,000 clones, with about four fifths observed a single time. The material sequenced was peripheral blood. These receptors came from a human donor with COVID-19, enrolled during active disease. The donor label of this sample is uncertain.

On this clone: Other DNA sequences within the sample encode an identical CDR3. The chain joins TRBV5-1 to TRBJ2-2; D gene uncertain. V lost 0 bases and J lost 1, with 4 bases in between. The CDR3 runs to 14 residues. Germline V lookup: CDR1 SGHRS, CDR2 YFSETQ. CDR3 residues: CASSLGQNTGELFF. The CDR3 DNA reads TGCGCCAGCAGCTTGGGTCAGAACACCGGGGAGCTGTTTTTT. The entire variable domain, with the rest obtained from reference TRBV5-1 and TRBJ2-2, is as follows: KAGVTQTPRYLIKTRGQQVTLSCSPISGHRSVSWYQQTPGQGLQFLFEYFSETQRNKGNFPGRFSGRQFSNSRSEMNVSTLELGDSALYLCASSLGQNTGELFFGEGSRLTVL.

In this sample, this clone turned up a few times. The chain recombines TRBV28 with TRBJ1-1; a weak D match, TRBD1 (5 bases). Between the trimmed V and J ends, which lost 6 bases and 1 base, there was a span of 12 bases. The CDR3 has 14 residues. CDR1 is MDHEN, CDR2 SYDVKM, per germline. The CDR3 DNA reads as TGTGCCAGCAGACAGCAGGGTGAGAACACTGAAGCTTTCTTT. Amino acid sequence: CASRQQGENTEAFF.

This chain links TRBV9 with TRBJ2-3; 11 bases align to TRBD1. V trimming: 2 bases; J trimming: 2 bases; junction bases outside the gene matches: 4. The CDR3 is made up of 16 amino acids. Germline V gene sequence: CDR1 SGDLS, CDR2 YYNGEE. This CDR3 is CASSVWDRGATDTQYF. The CDR3 DNA follows: TGTGCCAGCAGCGTCTGGGACAGGGGGGCCACAGATACGCAGTATTTT.

The chain carries TRBV27 and TRBJ2-3; 10 bases fit TRBD2. Germline CDR1 and CDR2: MNHEY and SMNVEV (reference sequence). The CDR3 length is 18 residues. With V trimmed by 2 bases and J by 4 bases, 12 bases remained unmatched. This CDR3 is CASSLSPLAGEFSDTQYF. The CDR3, as DNA: TGTGCCAGCAGTTTAAGCCCCCTAGCGGGAGAGTTCTCAGATACGCAGTATTTT.

V gene TRBV6-2 or TRBV6-3 combines with J gene TRBJ2-7, with D perhaps TRBD2 (7 bases). Germline CDR1 MNHEY, CDR2 SVGEGT. V was cut by 6 bases and J by 4 bases, with 19 bases left in between. The CDR3 has 15 amino acids. CDR3 loop: CASSPGGGSLYEQYF. CDR3 coding DNA: TGTGCCAGCAGCCCTGGGGGCGGGAGTCTGTACGAGCAGTACTTC.

V and J are TRBV5-4 and TRBJ2-2, with 8 bases that match TRBD2. Germline lookup yields CDR1 SGHNT and CDR2 YYREEE (reference sequence). V dropped 4 bases and J dropped 5; count of bases not matched to a gene: 10. This CDR3 has 16 residues. The CDR3, as DNA: TGTGCCAGCAGCCTCGAAATAGCGGGACAAACCGGGGAGCTGTTTTTT. Its translation is CASSLEIAGQTGELFF.

Concerning this clone itself: At one end, the junction sequence differs from germline, possibly due to a read error. This chain links TRBV7-7 with TRBJ2-5, with 11 bases that match TRBD2. The CDR3 spans 15 residues. CDR1 SSHAT and CDR2 FNYEAQ come from the germline V gene (reference sequence). The CDR3 loop is CASSLTSGSVETQYF. The CDR3 DNA reads as TGTGCTAGCAGCTTAACTAGCGGGAGCGTCGAGACCCAGTACTTC. Full variable domain (missing parts from reference TRBV7-7 and TRBJ2-5): GAGVSQSPRYKVTKRGQDVTLRCDPISSHATLYWYQQALGQGPEFLTYFNYEAQPDKSGLPSDRFSAERPEGSISTLTIQRTEQRDSAMYRCASSLTSGSVETQYFGPGTRLLVL.

The chain combines TRBV18 with TRBJ1-5; TRBD1 aligns across 7 bases. The V and J ends lost 2 bases and 2 bases, in that order; junction bases with no gene match: 12. Per germline, CDR1 KGHSH and CDR2 LQKENI. The CDR3 loop spans 18 amino acids. CDR3 coding DNA: TGTGCCAGCTCACCAATTAGGGCAGGGGGGCTTGGCAATCAGCCCCAGCATTTT. Its translation: CASSPIRAGGLGNQPQHF.

The rearrangement links TRBV7-2 to TRBJ2-5, with TRBD1 matching over 11 bases. Trimming cost V 4 bases and J 4 bases; bases outside gene matches: 11. The length of the CDR3 is 17 residues. CDR1 SGHTA and CDR2 FQGNSA come from the germline V gene. The CDR3, as DNA: TGTGCCAGCAGCTCCCCCGGGGGGACAGGGGGATTAGAGACCCAGTACTTC. It yields the protein CASSSPGGTGGLETQYF. The full variable domain, completed using reference TRBV7-2 and TRBJ2-5, is GAGVSQSPSNKVTEKGKDVELRCDPISGHTALYWYRQSLGQGLEFLIYFQGNSAPDKSGLPSDRFSAERTGGSVSTLTIQRTQQEDSAVYLCASSSPGGTGGLETQYFGPGTRLLVL.

The genes are TRBV5-4 and TRBJ2-7, with unresolved D. CDR1 is SGHNT and CDR2 is YYREEE in the germline V gene (reference sequence). The CDR3 has 14 amino acids. Trimming cost V 0 bases and J 0 bases, with 7 bases left between them. CDR3 loop: CASSLVSSSYEQYF. Here the CDR3 DNA reads TGTGCCAGCAGCTTGGTGTCTAGCTCCTACGAGCAGTACTTC.

CDR3 DNA: TGCGCCAGCAGTATACAGGGGGCAATTAACACAGATACGCAGTATTTT. Protein product: CASSIQGAINTDTQYF. V and J are TRBV10-2 and TRBJ2-3, with 9 bases lining up with TRBD1. Trimming cost V 5 bases and J 2 bases; bases outside gene matches: 8. Germline lookup yields CDR1 WSHSY and CDR2 SAAADI. This CDR3 region has 16 residues.

The chain carries TRBV23-1 and TRBJ1-5; D is possibly TRBD1 (5 bases). TRBV23-1 is an ORF, with its function uncertain. Trimming removed 0 bases from V and 5 bases from J, with 11 bases in between. The CDR3 runs to 15 residues. CDR3: CASSQSWGGYQPQHF. The CDR3 nucleotides read TGCGCCAGCAGTCAATCGTGGGGGGGTTATCAGCCCCAGCATTTT.

J is TRBJ2-3 and V is TRBV19, with TRBD2 identical over 11 bases. This CDR3 has 15 residues. Germline V CDR1 and CDR2: LNHDA, SQIVND (reference sequence). J was trimmed by 6 bases and V by 1 base; bases with no gene match: 3. The DNA of the CDR3 is TGTGCCAGTAGTATAGTAGCTAGCGGGAGGGATACGCAGTATTTT. It codes for CASSIVASGRDTQYF.

The rearrangement links TRBV25-1 to TRBJ1-1; D call uncertain. Germline CDR1 reads MGHDK; CDR2 reads SYGVNS. CDR3 length: 13 residues. V was pared by 7 bases and J by 0 bases, with 9 bases between. CDR3 amino acids: CASTKQMNTEAFF. For the CDR3, the DNA is TGTGCCAGCACCAAACAGATGAACACTGAAGCTTTCTTT.

This rearrangement joins TRBV11-2 to TRBJ2-7; D remains unclear. The CDR3 length is 11 residues. V was pared by 3 bases and J by 4 bases, with 4 bases between. The germline V gene encodes CDR1 SGHAT and CDR2 FQNNGV. The CDR3 here is CASSFFYEQYF. The CDR3 nucleotides are TGTGCCAGCAGCTTCTTTTACGAGCAGTACTTC.

The genes are TRBV19 and TRBJ2-2; maybe TRBD1 (6 bases). The V and J ends lost 5 bases and 7 bases respectively, with 14 bases between them. The CDR3 length is 14 residues. Germline assignment: CDR1 LNHDA and CDR2 SQIVND (reference sequence). The chain's CDR3 is CASSPVRDIGELFF. The CDR3 nucleotides are TGTGCCAGTAGTCCTGTCCGGGACATCGGGGAGCTGTTTTTT.

This rearrangement joins TRBV19 to TRBJ2-7, with 8 bases fitting TRBD2. Germline V gene lookup returns CDR1 LNHDA and CDR2 SQIVND (reference sequence). CDR3 length: 17 residues. The junction had 14 bases not matched to a gene; V was cut back by 5 bases and J by 2 bases. In nucleotides, the CDR3 is TGTGCCAGTAGTTTCTCCTATAGTAGCGGGAAAACCTACGAGCAGTACTTC. Its protein is CASSFSYSSGKTYEQYF.

CDR3 coding DNA: TGTGCCAGCAGTTTACCTGCACCCGGGACAGGGGAGTACTTC. It translates to CASSLPAPGTGEYF. This chain uses TRBV28 with TRBJ2-5, with TRBD1 identical over 10 bases. The CDR3 sequence is 14 residues long. Per the germline V gene, CDR1 is MDHEN and CDR2 is SYDVKM. Trimming cost V 2 bases and J 12 bases; bases outside gene matches: 9.

The chain links TRBV20-1 to TRBJ2-5, with D maybe TRBD2 (5 bases). V lost 3 bases to trimming and J lost 2 bases, with 16 bases between them. The CDR3 contains 15 residues. Germline V gene sequence: CDR1 DFQATT, CDR2 SNEGSKA (reference sequence). CDR3 amino acids: CSASIDGLIQETQYF. CDR3 in DNA: TGCAGTGCTAGTATCGATGGACTGATTCAAGAGACCCAGTACTTC.